This T cell receptor (beta chain) was captured in a study of blood T cell repertoires in COVID-19. Overall study context: Acute and convalescent COVID-19 specimens originated in the United States, Italy and Spain. The cDNA or gDNA used as material had been derived from T cells, B-cell-depleted T cells, or PBMCs.

The ends lost 3 bases at V and 4 bases at J; junction bases unmatched: 5. Germline lookup yields CDR1 SGDLS and CDR2 YYNGEE. The CDR3 sequence is 15 residues long. As processed by the authors: Reference gene primer amplification gave estimated nucleated cell counts. TCRdb's table, derived via immunoSEQ multiplex PCR, lists solely in-frame clones and lacks some. The DNA gave D and trimming, while V, J and clone size come from that table. The sample yields roughly 160,000 clones, approximately 91% seen once. This receptor was obtained from a man aged 18 to 29 with COVID-19, enrolled during active disease. The chain is built from TRBV9 and TRBJ2-1, with 9 bases matching TRBD1. Source material: peripheral blood. CDR3 nucleotide sequence: TGTGCCAGCAGCGCCGGAGACAGGGGGTACAATGAGCAGTTCTTC. Residues: CASSAGDRGYNEQFF.